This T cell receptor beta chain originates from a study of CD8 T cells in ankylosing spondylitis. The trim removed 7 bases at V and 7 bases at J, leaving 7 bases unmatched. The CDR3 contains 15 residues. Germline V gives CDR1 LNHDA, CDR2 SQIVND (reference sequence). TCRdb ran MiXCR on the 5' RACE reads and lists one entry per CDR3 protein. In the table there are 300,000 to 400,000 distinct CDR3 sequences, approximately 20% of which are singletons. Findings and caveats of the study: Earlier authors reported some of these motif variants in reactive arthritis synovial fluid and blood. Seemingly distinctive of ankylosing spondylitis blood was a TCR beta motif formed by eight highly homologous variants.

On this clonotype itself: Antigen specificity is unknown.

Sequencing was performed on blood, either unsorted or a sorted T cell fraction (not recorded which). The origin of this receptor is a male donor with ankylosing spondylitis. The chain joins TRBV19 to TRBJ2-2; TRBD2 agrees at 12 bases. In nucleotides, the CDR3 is TGTGCCAGTATTCAGACTAGCGGGAGTAACGGGGAGCTGTTTTTT. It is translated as CASIQTSGSNGELFF.